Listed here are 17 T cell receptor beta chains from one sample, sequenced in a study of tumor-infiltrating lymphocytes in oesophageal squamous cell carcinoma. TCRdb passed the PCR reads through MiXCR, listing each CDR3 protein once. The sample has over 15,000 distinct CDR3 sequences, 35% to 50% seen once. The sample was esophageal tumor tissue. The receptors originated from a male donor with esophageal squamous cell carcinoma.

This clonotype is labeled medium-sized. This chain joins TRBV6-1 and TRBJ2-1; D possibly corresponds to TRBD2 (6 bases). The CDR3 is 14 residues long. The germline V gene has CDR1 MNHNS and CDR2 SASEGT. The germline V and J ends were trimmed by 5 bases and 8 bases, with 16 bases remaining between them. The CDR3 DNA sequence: TGTGCCAGCAGTCCGGGACTGAGTACGTATGAGCAGTTCTTC. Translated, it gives CASSPGLSTYEQFF.

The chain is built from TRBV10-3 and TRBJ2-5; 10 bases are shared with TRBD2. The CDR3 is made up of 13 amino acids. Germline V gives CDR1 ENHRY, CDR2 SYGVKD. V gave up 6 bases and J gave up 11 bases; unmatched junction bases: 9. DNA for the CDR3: TGTGCCATCAGGCTAGCGGGAGACGGGGGGCAGTACTTC. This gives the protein CAIRLAGDGGQYF.

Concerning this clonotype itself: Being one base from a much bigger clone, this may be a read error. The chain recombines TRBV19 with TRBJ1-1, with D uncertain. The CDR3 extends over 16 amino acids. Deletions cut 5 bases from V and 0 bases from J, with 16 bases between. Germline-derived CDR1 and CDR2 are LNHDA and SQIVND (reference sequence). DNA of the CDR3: TGTGCCAGTAGTCTTCGCGTTGACACAGTGAACACTGAAGCTTTCTTT. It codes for CASSLRVDTVNTEAFF.

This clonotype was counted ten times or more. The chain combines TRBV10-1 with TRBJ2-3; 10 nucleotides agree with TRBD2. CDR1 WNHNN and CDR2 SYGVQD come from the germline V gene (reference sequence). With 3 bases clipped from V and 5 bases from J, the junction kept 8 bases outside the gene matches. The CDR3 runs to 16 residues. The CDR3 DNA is TGCGCCAGCAGTGAAACAGCGGGGGGGCCGGGAGATACGCAGTATTTT. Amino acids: CASSETAGGPGDTQYF.

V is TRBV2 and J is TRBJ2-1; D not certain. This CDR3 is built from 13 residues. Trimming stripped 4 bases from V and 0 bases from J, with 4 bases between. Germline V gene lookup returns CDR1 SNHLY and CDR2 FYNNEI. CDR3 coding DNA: TGTGCCAGCAGTGTAGGCTCCTACAATGAGCAGTTCTTC. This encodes CASSVGSYNEQFF.

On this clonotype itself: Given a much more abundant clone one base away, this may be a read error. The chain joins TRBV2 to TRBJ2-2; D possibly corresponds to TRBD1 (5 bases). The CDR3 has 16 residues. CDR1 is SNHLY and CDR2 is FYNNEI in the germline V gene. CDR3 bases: TGTGTCAGCAGTCTGACAGTTCTCTCCTCCACCGGGGAGCTGTTTTTT. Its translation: CVSSLTVLSSTGELFF.

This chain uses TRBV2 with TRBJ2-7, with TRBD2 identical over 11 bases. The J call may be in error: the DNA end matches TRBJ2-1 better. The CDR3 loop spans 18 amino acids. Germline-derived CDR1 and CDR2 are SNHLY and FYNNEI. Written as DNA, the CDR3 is TGTGCCAGCAGTCTGACAGGGGGAGGGGTAGCGGGAGGGAATGAGCAGTTCTTC. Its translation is CASSLTGGGVAGGNEQFF.

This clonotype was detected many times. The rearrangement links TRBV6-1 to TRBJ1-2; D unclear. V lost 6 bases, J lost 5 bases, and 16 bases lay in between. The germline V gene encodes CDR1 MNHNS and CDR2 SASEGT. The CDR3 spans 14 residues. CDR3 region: CASSSVGVLYGYTF. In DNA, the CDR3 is TGTGCCAGCAGCTCAGTCGGAGTTCTATATGGCTACACCTTC.

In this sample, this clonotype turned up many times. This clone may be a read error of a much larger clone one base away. This chain's CDR3 is CASSPWTSGGPGNEQYF. The CDR3 nucleotides read TGTGCCAGCAGTCCTTGGACTAGCGGGGGGCCTGGTAATGAGCAGTACTTC. V is TRBV12-3 or TRBV12-4 and J is TRBJ2-5; 14 bases match TRBD2. V lost 5 bases, J lost 11 bases, and 16 bases stayed unmatched. This CDR3 region has 17 residues.

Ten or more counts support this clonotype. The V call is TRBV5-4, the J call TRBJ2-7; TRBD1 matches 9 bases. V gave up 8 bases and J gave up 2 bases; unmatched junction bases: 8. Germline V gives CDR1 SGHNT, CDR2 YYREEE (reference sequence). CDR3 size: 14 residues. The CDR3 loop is CASQKGQGAYEQYF. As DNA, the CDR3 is TGTGCCAGTCAAAAGGGACAGGGTGCCTACGAGCAGTACTTC.

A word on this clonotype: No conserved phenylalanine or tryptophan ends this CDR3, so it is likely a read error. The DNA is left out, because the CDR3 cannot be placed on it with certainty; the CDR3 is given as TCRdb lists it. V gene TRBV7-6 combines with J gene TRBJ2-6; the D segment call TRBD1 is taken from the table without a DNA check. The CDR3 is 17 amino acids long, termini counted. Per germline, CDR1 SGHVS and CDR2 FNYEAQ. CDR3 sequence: CASSDTGSPGDTQYFGA.

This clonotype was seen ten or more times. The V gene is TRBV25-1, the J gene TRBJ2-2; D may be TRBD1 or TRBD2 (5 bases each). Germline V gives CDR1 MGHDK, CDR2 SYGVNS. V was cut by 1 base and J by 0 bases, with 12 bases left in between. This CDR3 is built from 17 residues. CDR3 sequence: CASSESSGTANTGELFF. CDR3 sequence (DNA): TGTGCCAGCAGTGAATCTTCCGGGACCGCGAACACCGGGGAGCTGTTTTTT.

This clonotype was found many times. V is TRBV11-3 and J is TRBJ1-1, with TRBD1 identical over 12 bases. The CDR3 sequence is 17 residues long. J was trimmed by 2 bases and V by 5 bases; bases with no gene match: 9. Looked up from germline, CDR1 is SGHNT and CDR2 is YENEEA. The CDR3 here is CASSQGQGAPGNTEAFF. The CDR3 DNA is TGTGCCAGCAGCCAGGGACAGGGGGCTCCGGGTAACACTGAAGCTTTCTTT.

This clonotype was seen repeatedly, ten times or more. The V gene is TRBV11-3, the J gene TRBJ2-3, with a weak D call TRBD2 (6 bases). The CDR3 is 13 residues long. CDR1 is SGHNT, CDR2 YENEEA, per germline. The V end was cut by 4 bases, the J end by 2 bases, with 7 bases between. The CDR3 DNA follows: TGTGCCAGCAGCTCGGGGGACACAGATACGCAGTATTTT. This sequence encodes CASSSGDTDTQYF.

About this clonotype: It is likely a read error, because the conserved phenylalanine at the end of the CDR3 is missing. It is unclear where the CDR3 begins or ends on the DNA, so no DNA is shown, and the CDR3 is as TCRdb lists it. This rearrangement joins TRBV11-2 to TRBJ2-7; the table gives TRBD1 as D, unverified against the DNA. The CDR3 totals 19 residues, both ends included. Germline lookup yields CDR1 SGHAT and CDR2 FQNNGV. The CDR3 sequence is CASSLAGGQGIYYGYTFGS.

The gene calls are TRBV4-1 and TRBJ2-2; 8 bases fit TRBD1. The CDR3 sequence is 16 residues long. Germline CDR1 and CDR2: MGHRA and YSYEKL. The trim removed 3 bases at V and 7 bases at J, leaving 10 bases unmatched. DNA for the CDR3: TGCGCCAGCAGCCAGGTCCGGACAGGGAACGTCGGGGAGCTGTTTTTT. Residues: CASSQVRTGNVGELFF.

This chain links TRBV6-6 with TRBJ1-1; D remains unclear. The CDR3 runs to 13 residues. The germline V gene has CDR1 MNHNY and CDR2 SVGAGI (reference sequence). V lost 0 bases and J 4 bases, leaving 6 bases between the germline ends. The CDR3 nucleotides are TGTGCCAGCAGTTACTCGATCAGCACTGAAGCTTTCTTT. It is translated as CASSYSISTEAFF.